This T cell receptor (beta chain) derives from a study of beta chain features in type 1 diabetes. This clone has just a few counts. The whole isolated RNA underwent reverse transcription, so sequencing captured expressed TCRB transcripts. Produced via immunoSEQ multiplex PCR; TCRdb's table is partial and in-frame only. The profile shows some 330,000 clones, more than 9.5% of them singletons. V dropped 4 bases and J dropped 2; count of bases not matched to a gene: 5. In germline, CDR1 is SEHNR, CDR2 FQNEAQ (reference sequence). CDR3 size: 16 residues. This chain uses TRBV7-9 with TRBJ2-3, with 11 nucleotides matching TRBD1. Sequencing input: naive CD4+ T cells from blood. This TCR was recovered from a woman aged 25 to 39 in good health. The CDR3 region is CASSSGQGAVTDTQYF. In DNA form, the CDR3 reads TGTGCCAGCAGCTCCGGACAGGGGGCAGTCACAGATACGCAGTATTTT.